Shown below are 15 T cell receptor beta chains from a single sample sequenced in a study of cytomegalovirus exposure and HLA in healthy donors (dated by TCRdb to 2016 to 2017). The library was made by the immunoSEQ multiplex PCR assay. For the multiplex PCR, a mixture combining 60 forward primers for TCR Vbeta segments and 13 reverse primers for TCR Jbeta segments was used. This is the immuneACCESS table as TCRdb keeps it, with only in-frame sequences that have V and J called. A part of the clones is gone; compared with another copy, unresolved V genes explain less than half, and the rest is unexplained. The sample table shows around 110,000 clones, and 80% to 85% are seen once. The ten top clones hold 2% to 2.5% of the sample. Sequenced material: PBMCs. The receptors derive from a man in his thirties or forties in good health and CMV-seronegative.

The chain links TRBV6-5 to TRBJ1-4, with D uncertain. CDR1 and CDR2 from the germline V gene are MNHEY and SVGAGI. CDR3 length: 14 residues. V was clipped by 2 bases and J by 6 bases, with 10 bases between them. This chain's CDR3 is CASSYGGRDEKLFF. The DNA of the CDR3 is TGTGCCAGCAGTTACGGAGGGAGAGATGAAAAACTGTTTTTT.

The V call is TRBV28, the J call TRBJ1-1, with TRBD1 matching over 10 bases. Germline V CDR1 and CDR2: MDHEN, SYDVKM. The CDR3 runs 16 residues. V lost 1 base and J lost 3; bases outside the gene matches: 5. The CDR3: CASSLYRDRGDTEAFF. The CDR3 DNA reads TGTGCCAGCAGTTTATATAGGGACAGGGGCGACACTGAAGCTTTCTTT.

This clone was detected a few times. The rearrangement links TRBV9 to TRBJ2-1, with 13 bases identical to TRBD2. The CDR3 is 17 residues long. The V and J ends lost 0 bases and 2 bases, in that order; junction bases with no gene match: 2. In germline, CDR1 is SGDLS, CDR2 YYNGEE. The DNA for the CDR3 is TGTGCCAGCAGCGTAGGGGGACTAGCGGGGACCTACAATGAGCAGTTCTTC. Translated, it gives CASSVGGLAGTYNEQFF.

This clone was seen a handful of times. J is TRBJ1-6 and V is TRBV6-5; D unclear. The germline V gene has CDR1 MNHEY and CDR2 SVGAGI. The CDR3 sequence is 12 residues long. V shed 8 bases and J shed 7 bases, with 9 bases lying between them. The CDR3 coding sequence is TGTGCCAGCGCAACTTTGAATTCACCCCTCCACTTT. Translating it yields CASATLNSPLHF.

In DNA, the CDR3 is TGCGCCAGCAGCTTGGCTGTCGGGGAGCTGTTTTTT. Translated: CASSLAVGELFF. The chain is built from TRBV5-1 and TRBJ2-2; D is unresolved. Trimming removed 0 bases from V and 7 bases from J, with 4 bases in between. Germline CDR1 reads SGHRS; CDR2 reads YFSETQ. The CDR3 spans 12 residues.

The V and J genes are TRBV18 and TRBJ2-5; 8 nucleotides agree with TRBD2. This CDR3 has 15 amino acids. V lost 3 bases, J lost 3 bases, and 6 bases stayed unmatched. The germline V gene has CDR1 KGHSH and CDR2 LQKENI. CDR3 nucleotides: TGTGCCAGCTCACCGGGGACGGGAGGGGAAGAGACCCAGTACTTC. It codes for CASSPGTGGEETQYF.

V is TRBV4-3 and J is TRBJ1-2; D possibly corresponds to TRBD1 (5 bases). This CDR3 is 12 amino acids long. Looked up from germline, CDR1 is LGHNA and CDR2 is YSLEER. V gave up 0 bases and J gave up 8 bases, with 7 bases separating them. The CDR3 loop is CASSQDQGGYTF. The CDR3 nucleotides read TGCGCCAGCAGCCAAGATCAGGGAGGCTACACCTTC.

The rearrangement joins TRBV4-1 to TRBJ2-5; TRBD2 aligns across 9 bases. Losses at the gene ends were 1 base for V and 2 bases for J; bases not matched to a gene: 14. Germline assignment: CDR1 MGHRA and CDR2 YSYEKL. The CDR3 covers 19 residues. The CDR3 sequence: CASSQVPLAGGGVQETQYF. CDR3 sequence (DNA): TGCGCCAGCAGCCAAGTCCCCCTGGCTGGCGGGGGGGTACAAGAGACCCAGTACTTC.

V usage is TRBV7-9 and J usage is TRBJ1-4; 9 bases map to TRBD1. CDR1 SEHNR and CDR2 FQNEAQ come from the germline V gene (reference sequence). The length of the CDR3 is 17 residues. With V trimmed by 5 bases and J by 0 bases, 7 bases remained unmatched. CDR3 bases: TGTGCCAGCAGCCAGGACAGGGGTTTTGCAACTAATGAAAAACTGTTTTTT. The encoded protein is CASSQDRGFATNEKLFF.

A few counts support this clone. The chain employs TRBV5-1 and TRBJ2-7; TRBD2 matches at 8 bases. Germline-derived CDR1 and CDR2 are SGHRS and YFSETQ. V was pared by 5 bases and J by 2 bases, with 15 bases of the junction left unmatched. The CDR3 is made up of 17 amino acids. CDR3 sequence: CASSKSVGAGGTYEQYF. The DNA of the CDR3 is TGCGCCAGCAGTAAATCCGTCGGGGCGGGGGGAACCTACGAGCAGTACTTC.

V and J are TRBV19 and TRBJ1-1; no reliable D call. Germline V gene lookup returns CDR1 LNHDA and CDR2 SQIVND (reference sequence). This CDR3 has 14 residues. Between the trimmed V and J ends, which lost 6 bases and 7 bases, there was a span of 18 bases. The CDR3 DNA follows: TGTGCCAGTAGCCAGAACTGGAGGGCGGATGAAGCTTTCTTT. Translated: CASSQNWRADEAFF.

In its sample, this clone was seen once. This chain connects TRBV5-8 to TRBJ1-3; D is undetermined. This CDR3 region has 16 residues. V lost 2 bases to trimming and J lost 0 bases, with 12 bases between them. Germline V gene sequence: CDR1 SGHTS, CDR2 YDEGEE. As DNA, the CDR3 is TGTGCCAGCAGCTTTAGGAAGGGAGGCTCTGGAAACACCATATATTTT. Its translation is CASSFRKGGSGNTIYF.

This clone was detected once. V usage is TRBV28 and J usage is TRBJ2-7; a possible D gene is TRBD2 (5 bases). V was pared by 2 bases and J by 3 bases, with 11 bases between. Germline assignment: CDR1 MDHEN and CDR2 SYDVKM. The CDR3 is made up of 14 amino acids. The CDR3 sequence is CASSLNGVDYEQYF. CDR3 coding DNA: TGTGCCAGCAGTTTAAACGGGGTAGACTACGAGCAGTACTTC.

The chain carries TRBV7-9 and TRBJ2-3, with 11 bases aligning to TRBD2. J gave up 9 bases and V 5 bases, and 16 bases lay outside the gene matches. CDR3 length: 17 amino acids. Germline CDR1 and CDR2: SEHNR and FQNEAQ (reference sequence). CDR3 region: CASSPPPRLAGSQTQYF. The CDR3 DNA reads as TGTGCCAGCAGCCCACCCCCTCGACTAGCGGGGAGTCAAACGCAGTATTTT.

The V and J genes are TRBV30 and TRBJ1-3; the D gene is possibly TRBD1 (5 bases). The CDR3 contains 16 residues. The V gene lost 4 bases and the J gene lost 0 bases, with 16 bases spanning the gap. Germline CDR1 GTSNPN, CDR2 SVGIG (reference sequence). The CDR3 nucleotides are TGTGCCTGGACGGTTACAGGAACTACCTCTGGAAACACCATATATTTT. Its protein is CAWTVTGTTSGNTIYF.